Below, 25 T cell receptor beta chains from the same sample are listed, as sequenced in a study of graft-versus-host responses after intestinal transplantation. The protocol was immunoSEQ multiplex PCR, while the TCRdb copy is restricted to in-frame clones and leaves out a portion. The sample contains tens of thousands of clones, around 90% of which appear only once. The material sequenced was PBMCs, taken 524 days after transplant. Receptors were obtained from a human patient who received an intestinal transplant, so some T cells may come from the graft donor.

The rearrangement joins TRBV30 to TRBJ1-1; D may be TRBD1 (6 bases). Looked up from germline, CDR1 is GTSNPN and CDR2 is SVGIG (reference sequence). The CDR3 has 14 residues. The ends were cut back, 3 bases at V and 3 bases at J, with 14 bases in the middle. Written as DNA, the CDR3 is TGTGCCTGGAGGATGACAGGAATTTACACTGAAGCTTTCTTT. Amino acids: CAWRMTGIYTEAFF. The variable domain in full, with the rest retrieved from reference TRBV30 and TRBJ1-1, is SQTIHQWPATLVQPVGSPLSLECTVEGTSNPNLYWYRQAAGRGLQLLFYSVGIGQISSEVPQNLSASRPQDRQFILSSKKLLLSDSGFYLCAWRMTGIYTEAFFGQGTRLTVV.

This chain links TRBV28 with TRBJ2-7, with D maybe TRBD1 (6 bases). In germline, CDR1 is MDHEN, CDR2 SYDVKM. The CDR3 totals 16 residues. The V end was cut by 2 bases, the J end by 5 bases, with 19 bases between. The CDR3 DNA follows: TGTGCCAGCAGTTTAGTTTCACAGGGCCCCGGGGACGAGCAGTACTTC. This sequence encodes CASSLVSQGPGDEQYF.

By sample fraction, this clone is medium-sized (0.01 to 0.1%). The rearrangement links TRBV27 to TRBJ2-2; D is unclear. V was trimmed by 5 bases and J by 3 bases, leaving 7 bases between them. The CDR3 sequence is 13 residues long. CDR1 MNHEY and CDR2 SMNVEV come from the germline V gene (reference sequence). CDR3 bases: TGTGCCAGCAGTCCAACTTACACCGGGGAGCTGTTTTTT. Encoded protein: CASSPTYTGELFF.

The V gene is TRBV19, the J gene TRBJ2-3; unclear D gene. This CDR3 comprises 13 residues. CDR1 and CDR2 (germline): LNHDA, SQIVND (reference sequence). V lost 5 bases and J 2 bases, leaving 8 bases between the germline ends. The CDR3 region is CASSVVDTDTQYF. In nucleotides, the CDR3 is TGTGCCAGTAGTGTGGTTGACACAGATACGCAGTATTTT.

The chain uses TRBV15 and TRBJ2-1; D unclear. Trimming removed 3 bases at V and 7 bases at J, with 10 bases between. The CDR3 extends over 13 amino acids. Per the germline V gene, CDR1 is LNHNV and CDR2 is YYDKDF (reference sequence). CDR3 sequence (DNA): TGTGCCACCAGCAGCCCTAGGGATAATGAGCAGTTCTTC. It encodes CATSSPRDNEQFF.

The chain carries TRBV19 and TRBJ1-5; possibly TRBD1 for D (6 bases). The CDR3 is 16 amino acids. V was cut by 4 bases and J by 6 bases, with 19 bases left in between. CDR1 and CDR2 (germline): LNHDA, SQIVND (reference sequence). The CDR3 DNA reads as TGTGCCAGTAGTACTCGTCTCACAGGGTATGGTCAGCCCCAGCATTTT. Translating gives CASSTRLTGYGQPQHF.

The J gene is TRBJ1-2, the V gene TRBV27; 8 bases are shared with TRBD1. V gave up 4 bases and J gave up 4 bases; unmatched junction bases: 8. Germline V gene data show CDR1 as MNHEY and CDR2 as SMNVEV (reference sequence). This CDR3 spans 15 amino acids. CDR3 sequence (DNA): TGTGCCAGCAGTTCAGCAGGGGGCCGTTTCTATGGCTACACCTTC. Translation gives CASSSAGGRFYGYTF.

The chain recombines TRBV9 with TRBJ2-1; D not resolved. V lost 3 bases and J lost 8, with 6 bases in between. The CDR3 sequence is 11 residues long. CDR1 is SGDLS and CDR2 is YYNGEE in the germline V gene. CDR3 coding DNA: TGTGCCAGCAGCGGTGTGGATGAGCAGTTCTTC. This encodes CASSGVDEQFF.

The rearrangement uses TRBV25-1 and TRBJ1-1; possible D gene TRBD1, 6 bases. V was shortened by 1 base and J by 8 bases, with 14 bases between the two germline ends. Germline values: CDR1 MGHDK, CDR2 SYGVNS. This CDR3 region has 14 residues. The CDR3 DNA reads as TGTGCCAGCAGTGAATTAGGGGGGCGCGGGGAAGCTTTCTTT. Amino acids: CASSELGGRGEAFF.

The chain is built from TRBV28 and TRBJ2-3; possibly TRBD2 for D (6 bases). V was trimmed by 4 bases and J by 4 bases, leaving 12 bases between them. Germline V gene lookup returns CDR1 MDHEN and CDR2 SYDVKM. This CDR3 region has 14 residues. The CDR3: CASSSPGGSDTQYF. CDR3 nucleotide sequence: TGTGCCAGCAGTTCTCCTGGGGGGTCAGATACGCAGTATTTT. Drawing the rest from reference TRBV28 and TRBJ2-3, the complete variable domain is DVKVTQSSRYLVKRTGEKVFLECVQDMDHENMFWYRQDPGLGLRLIYFSYDVKMKEKGDIPEGYSVSREKKERFSLILESASTNQTSMYLCASSSPGGSDTQYFGPGTRLTVL.

CDR3 DNA: TGTGCCAGCACCCCGTATTGGGGAACTTGGGGCTACACCTTC. This gives the protein CASTPYWGTWGYTF. The chain has TRBV2 and TRBJ1-2, with D uncertain. CDR3 length: 14 residues. With 7 bases removed from V and 8 bases from J, the gap between germline ends came to 20 bases. Germline V lookup: CDR1 SNHLY, CDR2 FYNNEI.

The chain has TRBV9 and TRBJ2-1; D is perhaps TRBD1 or TRBD2 (7 bases each). Germline V gene sequence: CDR1 SGDLS, CDR2 YYNGEE. The CDR3 has 19 amino acids. Trimming left V 4 bases short and J 5 bases short, with 28 bases between. The CDR3 loop is CASSPGGLSASARNNEQFF. The CDR3 region has the DNA TGTGCCAGCAGCCCAGGGGGACTATCAGCATCCGCAAGAAACAATGAGCAGTTCTTC. Based on the CDR3 plus reference TRBV9 and TRBJ2-1, the full variable domain is DSGVTQTPKHLITATGQRVTLRCSPRSGDLSVYWYQQSLDQGLQFLIQYYNGEERAKGNILERFSAQQFPDLHSELNLSSLELGDSALYFCASSPGGLSASARNNEQFFGPGTRLTVL.

The genes are TRBV19 and TRBJ2-5, with TRBD1 identical over 10 bases. Germline V gene lookup returns CDR1 LNHDA and CDR2 SQIVND (reference sequence). V gave up 5 bases and J gave up 2 bases; unmatched junction bases: 2. This CDR3 has 14 residues. CDR3 sequence: CASSSDRGQETQYF. CDR3 coding DNA: TGTGCCAGTAGTTCGGACAGGGGGCAAGAGACCCAGTACTTC.

The chain is built from TRBV29-1 and TRBJ2-1, with TRBD1 matching over 7 bases. CDR1 and CDR2 from the germline V gene are SQVTM and ANQGSEA. The CDR3 extends over 16 amino acids. V lost 0 bases and J lost 4; bases outside the gene matches: 9. In DNA form, the CDR3 reads TGCAGCGTTGAAGATTTCGGACAGGACGGGTACAATGAGCAGTTCTTC. It is translated as CSVEDFGQDGYNEQFF.

The chain carries TRBV5-1 and TRBJ2-1, with 10 nucleotides matching TRBD1. CDR1 is SGHRS, CDR2 YFSETQ, per germline. This CDR3 is built from 15 residues. Trimming cost V 1 base and J 4 bases; bases outside gene matches: 2. The CDR3 loop reads CASSLWTGGYNEQFF. The CDR3 DNA is TGCGCCAGCAGCTTGTGGACAGGGGGTTACAATGAGCAGTTCTTC.

The CDR3 sequence: CASSLVHNEQFF. CDR3 sequence (DNA): TGCGCCAGCAGCTTGGTCCACAATGAGCAGTTCTTC. The chain recombines TRBV5-1 with TRBJ2-1; no clear D gene. Germline loops: CDR1 SGHRS, CDR2 YFSETQ. The CDR3 totals 12 residues. Trimming removed 0 bases from V and 5 bases from J, with 3 bases in between. Looking up the rest from reference TRBV5-1 and TRBJ2-1 gives the full variable domain: KAGVTQTPRYLIKTRGQQVTLSCSPISGHRSVSWYQQTPGQGLQFLFEYFSETQRNKGNFPGRFSGRQFSNSRSEMNVSTLELGDSALYLCASSLVHNEQFFGPGTRLTVL.

The rearrangement uses TRBV28 and TRBJ1-1; 7 nucleotides agree with TRBD1. The V gene end was trimmed by 4 bases and the J gene end by 1 base; junction bases not matched to a gene: 6. Germline assignment: CDR1 MDHEN and CDR2 SYDVKM. The CDR3 is made up of 15 amino acids. The CDR3 sequence is CASSSTGDPNTEAFF. The CDR3 coding sequence is TGTGCCAGCAGTTCTACAGGGGACCCGAACACTGAAGCTTTCTTT.

The genes are TRBV6-5 and TRBJ2-7; 9 nucleotides align to TRBD1. The V segment lost 4 bases and the J segment 3 bases; nucleotides outside the gene matches: 4. The V gene's germline CDR1 is MNHEY and CDR2 SVGAGI. This CDR3 is 14 amino acids long. The CDR3 DNA reads as TGTGCCAGCAGTTCCCGACAGGGGGGCTACGAGCAGTACTTC. The encoded protein is CASSSRQGGYEQYF.

The chain joins TRBV14 to TRBJ2-1; TRBD2 agrees at 7 bases. The CDR3 runs to 17 residues. The J segment lost 6 bases and the V segment lost 3 bases, leaving 14 bases of the junction unmatched. Germline V CDR1 and CDR2: SGHDN, FVKESK. The CDR3 bases are TGTGCCAGCAGCCAGCCCTTAAGCGGGATCTCTGCCAATGAGCAGTTCTTC. As protein: CASSQPLSGISANEQFF.

The chain carries TRBV30 and TRBJ2-7; 7 nucleotides agree with TRBD2. The CDR3 runs to 11 residues. CDR1 is GTSNPN, CDR2 SVGIG, per germline (reference sequence). Trimming at V came to 2 bases and at J to 6 bases, leaving 1 base not matched to a gene. This CDR3 is CAWSSGGEQYF. CDR3 sequence (DNA): TGTGCCTGGAGTTCGGGGGGCGAGCAGTACTTC.

The V and J genes are TRBV27 and TRBJ2-1; 8 bases agree with TRBD2. With V trimmed by 4 bases and J by 4 bases, 3 bases remained unmatched. The CDR3 extends over 14 amino acids. Germline V gene sequence: CDR1 MNHEY, CDR2 SMNVEV (reference sequence). The CDR3 here is CASSSGLEYNEQFF. In nucleotides, the CDR3 is TGTGCCAGCAGTTCGGGACTAGAGTACAATGAGCAGTTCTTC.

In this sample, this clone turned up once. The rearrangement uses TRBV4-1 and TRBJ2-5; the match to TRBD2 covers 7 bases. CDR3 length: 14 residues. Germline CDR1 is MGHRA and CDR2 is YSYEKL. J lost 5 bases, V lost 0 bases, and 3 bases had no gene match. CDR3 sequence reads: CASSQDLRGETQYF. CDR3 DNA: TGCGCCAGCAGCCAAGATCTGCGGGGGGAGACCCAGTACTTC.

This clone was counted a few times. J is TRBJ2-2 and V is TRBV6-1; possibly TRBD1 for D (6 bases). CDR3 size: 14 residues. The ends were cut back, 5 bases at V and 1 base at J, with 8 bases in the middle. Germline values: CDR1 MNHNS, CDR2 SASEGT. The CDR3 is CASSLTGNTGELFF. As DNA, the CDR3 is TGTGCCAGCAGTTTGACAGGGAACACCGGGGAGCTGTTTTTT.

The chain couples TRBV7-9 to TRBJ2-2; D is perhaps TRBD2 (5 bases). V shed 1 base and J shed 7 bases, with 10 bases lying between them. CDR1 is SEHNR and CDR2 is FQNEAQ in the germline V gene (reference sequence). CDR3 length equals 14 residues. The CDR3 region has the DNA TGTGCCAGCAGCTTAGAGAGGGCTAACGGGGAGCTGTTTTTT. Translation gives CASSLERANGELFF.

The gene calls are TRBV18 and TRBJ2-1; no firm D call. Germline values: CDR1 KGHSH, CDR2 LQKENI. Trimming removed 2 bases at V and 4 bases at J, with 6 bases between. The CDR3 covers 13 residues. CDR3 region: CASSPGQYNEQFF. For the CDR3, the DNA is TGTGCCAGCTCACCAGGGCAGTACAATGAGCAGTTCTTC.